The next 20 T cell receptor beta chains were all read from a single sample in a study of blood T cell repertoires in COVID-19. TCRdb's table, derived via immunoSEQ multiplex PCR, lists solely in-frame clones and lacks some. The sample has about 150,000 clones, more than 65% seen once. The sequenced material came from peripheral blood. The receptors derive from a woman aged 45-60 years in a cohort sampled during active or convalescent COVID-19.

V and J are TRBV3-1 (or the pseudogene TRBV3-2) and TRBJ2-3; tentative D call: TRBD2 (5 bases). This CDR3 has 14 amino acids. V was trimmed by 7 bases and J by 0 bases, leaving 11 bases between them. CDR1 and CDR2 from the germline V gene are LGHDT and YNNKEL (reference sequence). The CDR3 nucleotides read TGTGCCAGCAAGGTCGGGGTAAGCACAGATACGCAGTATTTT. Translating it yields CASKVGVSTDTQYF.

This clone appeared a few times. The rearrangement joins TRBV6-5 to TRBJ1-2, with D possibly TRBD1 on 6 matching bases. The V gene's germline CDR1 is MNHEY and CDR2 SVGAGI. The V end lost 2 bases, the J end lost 7 bases, and 8 bases lay between the germline ends. The CDR3 is 12 amino acids. CDR3 region: CASSYGRGGYTF. DNA of the CDR3: TGTGCCAGCAGTTACGGCAGGGGTGGCTACACCTTC.

The chain is built from TRBV24-1 and TRBJ1-1; tentative D call: TRBD1 (5 bases). Trimming stripped 5 bases from V and 10 bases from J, with 28 bases between. CDR1 KGHDR and CDR2 SFDVKD come from the germline V gene. The CDR3 is made up of 17 amino acids. CDR3 sequence reads: CATSASGQGGRLSGAFF. The CDR3 nucleotides read TGTGCCACCAGTGCATCCGGGCAGGGAGGGCGGTTGAGTGGAGCTTTCTTT.

V is TRBV19 and J is TRBJ1-4; perhaps TRBD1 as D (6 bases). CDR1 and CDR2 (germline): LNHDA, SQIVND (reference sequence). The CDR3 consists of 16 residues. Trimming took 8 bases from V and 0 from J, leaving 16 bases between them. The CDR3 sequence is CASAGGQPATNEKLFF. CDR3 coding DNA: TGTGCCAGTGCGGGGGGGCAGCCGGCAACTAATGAAAAACTGTTTTTT. Together with reference TRBV19 and TRBJ1-4, the CDR3 gives the full variable domain: DGGITQSPKYLFRKEGQNVTLSCEQNLNHDAMYWYRQDPGQGLRLIYYSQIVNDFQKGDIAEGYSVSREKKESFPLTVTSAQKNPTAFYLCASAGGQPATNEKLFFGSGTQLSVL.

This chain links TRBV6-5 with TRBJ1-4; 7 bases line up with TRBD1. The CDR3 length is 15 residues. Germline V gene sequence: CDR1 MNHEY, CDR2 SVGAGI. J gave up 2 bases and V 4 bases, and 4 bases lay outside the gene matches. The CDR3 protein is CASSFDRVTNEKLFF. CDR3 DNA sequence: TGTGCCAGCAGTTTCGACAGGGTGACTAATGAAAAACTGTTTTTT.

The V call is TRBV2, the J call TRBJ2-7; TRBD1 matches at 12 bases. Germline V lookup: CDR1 SNHLY, CDR2 FYNNEI. The length of the CDR3 is 16 residues. The ends lost 5 bases at V and 3 bases at J; junction bases unmatched: 8. The CDR3 DNA reads as TGTGCCAGCAGTCTAGGGACAGGGGGCGCCGTCTACGAGCAGTACTTC. Protein: CASSLGTGGAVYEQYF.

This chain joins TRBV2 and TRBJ2-5, with D possibly being TRBD1 (6 bases). Germline loops: CDR1 SNHLY, CDR2 FYNNEI. V was trimmed by 7 bases and J by 5 bases, leaving 14 bases between them. This CDR3 region has 13 residues. The CDR3: CASNRRQGETQYF. The CDR3 DNA reads as TGTGCCAGCAATCGGAGGCAGGGGGAGACCCAGTACTTC. The full variable domain, rest sourced from reference TRBV2 and TRBJ2-5, is EPEVTQTPSHQVTQMGQEVILRCVPISNHLYFYWYRQILGQKVEFLVSFYNNEISEKSEIFDDQFSVERPDGSNFTLKIRSTKLEDSAMYFCASNRRQGETQYFGPGTRLLVL.

The chain employs TRBV13 and TRBJ2-5; TRBD2 aligns across 11 bases. With 5 bases clipped from V and 2 bases from J, the junction kept 19 bases outside the gene matches. This CDR3 is built from 20 residues. CDR1 and CDR2 (germline): PRHDT, FYEKMQ (reference sequence). In nucleotides, the CDR3 is TGTGCCAGCAGCCCCCCCCGTCGACTAGCGGGGACGCCGAAACAAGAGACCCAGTACTTC. It specifies CASSPPRRLAGTPKQETQYF.

The genes are TRBV7-9 and TRBJ1-2; D call uncertain. With 1 base removed from V and 3 bases from J, the gap between germline ends came to 6 bases. This CDR3 comprises 13 residues. Looked up from germline, CDR1 is SEHNR and CDR2 is FQNEAQ (reference sequence). The CDR3 DNA is TGTGCCAGCAGCTTAGGCGGGTACTATGGCTACACCTTC. Its translation: CASSLGGYYGYTF.

The chain uses TRBV19 and TRBJ2-5, with D tentatively TRBD2 (7 bases). Per germline, CDR1 LNHDA and CDR2 SQIVND (reference sequence). This CDR3 contains 16 residues. Trimming stripped 6 bases from V and 4 bases from J, with 21 bases between. CDR3 loop: CASRGRGRSSRETQYF. The CDR3 bases are TGTGCCAGTAGGGGGCGGGGGCGAAGTTCAAGAGAGACCCAGTACTTC.

The rearrangement joins TRBV29-1 to TRBJ2-2; D may be TRBD2 (6 bases). Trimming took 4 bases from V and 1 from J, leaving 7 bases between them. CDR3 length: 13 amino acids. The germline V gene encodes CDR1 SQVTM and CDR2 ANQGSEA. The CDR3 sequence is CSVGGVNTGELFF. The CDR3, as DNA: TGCAGCGTTGGGGGGGTGAACACCGGGGAGCTGTTTTTT.

This chain's CDR3 is CASILAGGVFYEQYF. CDR3 nucleotides: TGCGCCAGCATACTAGCGGGGGGAGTCTTCTACGAGCAGTACTTC. The chain uses TRBV10-1 and TRBJ2-7; 12 bases fit TRBD2. With V trimmed by 7 bases and J by 3 bases, 7 bases remained unmatched. Germline V CDR1 and CDR2: WNHNN, SYGVQD (reference sequence). The CDR3 contains 15 residues.

This chain joins TRBV5-1 and TRBJ1-1; 8 bases map to TRBD1. Germline loops: CDR1 SGHRS, CDR2 YFSETQ. This CDR3 region has 14 residues. With 3 bases clipped from V and 1 base from J, the junction kept 2 bases outside the gene matches. In DNA form, the CDR3 reads TGCGCCAGCAGCTGGGGGACAGGGAACACTGAAGCTTTCTTT. Its protein product is CASSWGTGNTEAFF.

J is TRBJ2-5 and V is TRBV14; 7 bases line up with TRBD1. Germline V lookup: CDR1 SGHDN, CDR2 FVKESK. The V and J ends lost 6 bases and 4 bases, in that order; junction bases with no gene match: 2. The CDR3 loop spans 12 amino acids. The CDR3 protein is CASRGGGETQYF. For the CDR3, the DNA is TGTGCCAGCAGAGGGGGCGGAGAGACCCAGTACTTC.

This rearrangement joins TRBV6-5 to TRBJ2-2; 8 bases align to TRBD2. Germline V gives CDR1 MNHEY, CDR2 SVGAGI. The CDR3 extends over 14 amino acids. V dropped 10 bases and J dropped 4; count of bases not matched to a gene: 8. The CDR3 region is CATAGGAATGELFF. CDR3 nucleotides: TGTGCCACTGCCGGGGGGGCAGCCACCGGGGAGCTGTTTTTT.

This sequence joins TRBV29-1 and TRBJ2-3, with no clear D. Germline CDR1 is SQVTM and CDR2 is ANQGSEA. The V and J ends lost 2 bases and 0 bases respectively, with 12 bases between them. The CDR3 consists of 15 residues. CDR3 protein: CSVETVATSTDTQYF. The DNA of the CDR3 is TGCAGCGTTGAAACTGTGGCGACTAGCACAGATACGCAGTATTTT.

The CDR3 nucleotides are TGTGCCTGGAGTCCGCGGGGTTTCGCCTATGGCTACACCTTC. Translation: CAWSPRGFAYGYTF. The chain recombines TRBV30 with TRBJ1-2, with D hard to call. This CDR3 region has 14 residues. Deletions cut 2 bases from V and 4 bases from J, with 14 bases between. The germline V gene has CDR1 GTSNPN and CDR2 SVGIG (reference sequence).

The chain is built from TRBV14 and TRBJ2-2; D ambiguous. Per germline, CDR1 SGHDN and CDR2 FVKESK. The CDR3 spans 14 residues. Between the trimmed V and J ends, which lost 2 bases and 4 bases, there was a span of 8 bases. The CDR3, as DNA: TGTGCCAGCAGCCAATACAGAGTCACCGGGGAGCTGTTTTTT. Protein sequence: CASSQYRVTGELFF.

The sample holds a few counts of this clone. The CDR3 bases are TGTGCCAGCTCACCACGTCGTGCGCAGGTCGGGCAGGGGCGCCTCTCTAACTATGGCTACACCTTC. It specifies CASSPRRAQVGQGRLSNYGYTF. This chain joins TRBV18 and TRBJ1-2; tentatively, D is TRBD1 (6 bases). CDR1 and CDR2 (germline): KGHSH, LQKENI. With 1 base removed from V and 0 bases from J, the gap between germline ends came to 30 bases. The CDR3 sequence is 22 residues long. The variable domain in full, completed from reference TRBV18 and TRBJ1-2, reads NAGVMQNPRHLVRRRGQEARLRCSPMKGHSHVYWYRQLPEEGLKFMVYLQKENIIDESGMPKERFSAEFPKEGPSILRIQQVVRGDSAAYFCASSPRRAQVGQGRLSNYGYTFGSGTRLTVV.

As to this clone: The sample has other DNA sequences that encode this CDR3 too. The chain couples TRBV6-5 to TRBJ1-2; TRBD1 matches at 7 bases. This CDR3 is 13 amino acids long. Losses at the gene ends were 5 bases for V and 2 bases for J; bases not matched to a gene: 2. Per germline, CDR1 MNHEY and CDR2 SVGAGI. The CDR3 DNA is TGTGCCAGCAGTAGACAGGGAAACTATGGCTACACCTTC. This encodes CASSRQGNYGYTF.